What follows are 23 T cell receptor beta chains derived from one specimen sequenced in a study of blood T cell repertoires in COVID-19. Profiling relied on immunoSEQ multiplex PCR, and the TCRdb table lists in-frame clones only, not all of them. The sample yields a few hundred thousand clones, approximately 90% seen once. Sample: peripheral blood. These receptors were obtained from a woman in her 30s with active or convalescent COVID-19.

The J gene is TRBJ1-6, the V gene TRBV7-8; D remains unclear. The V and J ends lost 1 base and 2 bases respectively, with 6 bases between them. CDR3 size: 15 residues. Per germline, CDR1 SGHVS and CDR2 FQNEAQ. CDR3: CASSLGGPYNSPLHF. The DNA of the CDR3 is TGTGCCAGCAGCTTAGGAGGTCCCTATAATTCACCCCTCCACTTT.

This chain uses TRBV30 with TRBJ2-1; 9 bases map to TRBD2. The CDR3 has 16 amino acids. Trimming cost V 2 bases and J 3 bases; bases outside gene matches: 8. Germline CDR1 GTSNPN, CDR2 SVGIG (reference sequence). CDR3: CAWSIGRGGLYNEQFF. The CDR3 nucleotides are TGTGCCTGGAGTATAGGGCGGGGGGGTCTCTACAATGAGCAGTTCTTC. Using reference TRBV30 and TRBJ2-1 for the parts outside the CDR3, the full variable domain is SQTIHQWPATLVQPVGSPLSLECTVEGTSNPNLYWYRQAAGRGLQLLFYSVGIGQISSEVPQNLSASRPQDRQFILSSKKLLLSDSGFYLCAWSIGRGGLYNEQFFGPGTRLTVL.

The chain couples TRBV27 to TRBJ2-7; possibly TRBD2 for D (8 bases). The CDR3 sequence is 16 residues long. The ends were cut back, 8 bases at V and 1 base at J, with 21 bases in the middle. CDR1 MNHEY and CDR2 SMNVEV come from the germline V gene (reference sequence). In DNA, the CDR3 is TGTGCCAGCCTCGGGAGGGGAGGGGGCAATTCCTACGAGCAGTACTTC. Amino acids: CASLGRGGGNSYEQYF.

The chain joins TRBV5-1 to TRBJ2-3; TRBD2 is a possible D gene (5 bases). Trimming stripped 0 bases from V and 6 bases from J, with 11 bases between. This CDR3 comprises 14 residues. Germline-derived CDR1 and CDR2 are SGHRS and YFSETQ. The CDR3 loop is CASSLEGREDTQYF. The CDR3, as DNA: TGCGCCAGCAGCTTGGAAGGGAGAGAGGATACGCAGTATTTT.

This chain joins TRBV5-1 and TRBJ1-4, with unresolved D. Germline assignment: CDR1 SGHRS and CDR2 YFSETQ. The CDR3 totals 13 residues. Between the trimmed V and J ends, which lost 2 bases and 4 bases, there was a span of 6 bases. In DNA form, the CDR3 reads TGCGCCAGCAGCTTTTCCCTTAATGAAAAACTGTTTTTT. Protein sequence: CASSFSLNEKLFF.

V and J are TRBV19 and TRBJ1-2, with 7 bases lining up with TRBD1. The CDR3 runs 14 residues. Losses at the gene ends were 4 bases for V and 3 bases for J; bases not matched to a gene: 5. Germline CDR1 LNHDA, CDR2 SQIVND (reference sequence). The CDR3 DNA reads TGTGCCAGTAGTACTGGGGACAGTTACTATGGCTACACCTTC. This encodes CASSTGDSYYGYTF.

The rearrangement links TRBV9 to TRBJ2-1; 11 bases fit TRBD2. The CDR3 covers 17 residues. In germline, CDR1 is SGDLS, CDR2 YYNGEE. The V and J ends lost 2 bases and 7 bases, in that order; junction bases with no gene match: 11. The CDR3 DNA reads as TGTGCCAGCAGCGTGGGTAGCGGGGGGGCCGGAATTAATGAGCAGTTCTTC. The encoded protein is CASSVGSGGAGINEQFF.

V usage is TRBV7-8 and J usage is TRBJ1-6, with 9 bases fitting TRBD1. The CDR3 sequence is 17 residues long. V was clipped by 0 bases and J by 6 bases; unmatched bases: 6. The germline gives CDR1 SGHVS, CDR2 FQNEAQ. The CDR3 region is CASSLAWTGVGNSPLHF. For the CDR3, the DNA is TGTGCCAGCAGCTTAGCCTGGACAGGGGTGGGTAATTCACCCCTCCACTTT.

V and J are TRBV7-6 and TRBJ2-3; D perhaps matches TRBD2 (5 bases). Deletions cut 5 bases from V and 0 bases from J, with 24 bases between. Germline assignment: CDR1 SGHVS and CDR2 FNYEAQ. This CDR3 contains 19 residues. As DNA, the CDR3 is TGTGCCAGCAGCGGACCCCGACTAACCCCCTGGGGAAGCACAGATACGCAGTATTTT. It codes for CASSGPRLTPWGSTDTQYF.

This clone was observed a handful of times. This chain connects TRBV18 to TRBJ1-5; the match to TRBD1 covers 9 bases. The CDR3 consists of 15 residues. The V gene's germline CDR1 is KGHSH and CDR2 LQKENI. J lost 6 bases, V lost 3 bases, and 6 bases had no gene match. The CDR3 protein is CASSPDSDRGQPQHF. CDR3 nucleotides: TGTGCCAGCTCACCCGATTCGGACAGGGGTCAGCCCCAGCATTTT.

The chain uses TRBV5-6 and TRBJ1-4, with 10 nucleotides matching TRBD1. CDR3 length equals 16 residues. The germline gives CDR1 SGHDT, CDR2 YYEEEE. The trim removed 0 bases at V and 7 bases at J, leaving 6 bases unmatched. This chain's CDR3 is CASSLGWDRGPEKLFF. The CDR3 DNA follows: TGTGCCAGCAGCTTGGGGTGGGACAGGGGACCTGAAAAACTGTTTTTT.

This chain connects TRBV29-1 to TRBJ2-1; TRBD1 agrees at 11 bases. The CDR3 runs to 13 residues. Trimming at V came to 6 bases and at J to 8 bases, leaving 6 bases not matched to a gene. Germline-derived CDR1 and CDR2 are SQVTM and ANQGSEA. CDR3 sequence: CSVGQGASYEQFF. The CDR3, as DNA: TGCAGCGTCGGACAGGGGGCGTCGTATGAGCAGTTCTTC.

This chain uses TRBV6-2 or TRBV6-3 with TRBJ2-3, with 9 bases matching TRBD2. The junction had 6 bases not matched to a gene; V was cut back by 3 bases and J by 2 bases. Germline CDR1 and CDR2: MNHEY and SVGEGT. The CDR3 is made up of 16 amino acids. CDR3 amino acids: CASSYSSGEPTDTQYF. The CDR3, as DNA: TGTGCCAGCAGTTATTCTAGCGGGGAGCCCACAGATACGCAGTATTTT.

The chain couples TRBV4-3 to TRBJ1-5; TRBD1 might be the D (5 bases). The CDR3 contains 16 residues. The germline V gene encodes CDR1 LGHNA and CDR2 YSLEER. The ends were cut back, 0 bases at V and 2 bases at J, with 11 bases in the middle. CDR3 DNA: TGCGCCAGCAGCCAAGATGCCAGGGTTGGCAATCAGCCCCAGCATTTT. Protein product: CASSQDARVGNQPQHF.

V usage is TRBV7-2 and J usage is TRBJ2-1; TRBD2 matches 8 bases. Trimming at V came to 5 bases and at J to 4 bases, leaving 10 bases not matched to a gene. The CDR3 has 16 amino acids. Germline V CDR1 and CDR2: SGHTA, FQGNSA. The CDR3: CASSGLRGGPYNEQFF. The CDR3 nucleotides read TGTGCCAGCAGCGGGCTCCGGGGGGGCCCTTACAATGAGCAGTTCTTC.

This sequence joins TRBV19 and TRBJ1-2; D is perhaps TRBD1 (5 bases). Germline V CDR1 and CDR2: LNHDA, SQIVND (reference sequence). The CDR3 runs to 13 residues. V gave up 3 bases and J gave up 8 bases, with 13 bases separating them. Here the CDR3 reads CASSIAQGTGYTF. CDR3 sequence (DNA): TGTGCCAGTAGTATTGCCCAGGGTACAGGCTACACCTTC.

The V call is TRBV18, the J call TRBJ1-1; TRBD1 might be the D (5 bases). This CDR3 spans 18 amino acids. Germline CDR1 KGHSH, CDR2 LQKENI. Trimming removed 2 bases at V and 0 bases at J, with 19 bases between. The DNA of the CDR3 is TGTGCCAGCTCACCAAGGAGAGGAGTGATGGACATGAACACTGAAGCTTTCTTT. Translating gives CASSPRRGVMDMNTEAFF.

The rearrangement joins TRBV24-1 to TRBJ1-3, with 8 bases matching TRBD1. The CDR3 loop spans 18 amino acids. V was pared by 2 bases and J by 0 bases, with 8 bases of the junction left unmatched. CDR1 and CDR2 from the germline V gene are KGHDR and SFDVKD. DNA for the CDR3: TGTGCCACCAGTGATTCCTCCCGGGACAGGAGCTCTGGAAACACCATATATTTT. Its protein is CATSDSSRDRSSGNTIYF.

The V and J genes are TRBV9 and TRBJ1-3, with 9 nucleotides matching TRBD1. V lost 0 bases, J lost 3 bases, and 13 bases stayed unmatched. The CDR3 sequence is 19 residues long. CDR1 is SGDLS and CDR2 is YYNGEE in the germline V gene. In DNA, the CDR3 is TGTGCCAGCAGCGTAGGGTTATTGATCGGGACAGGGCGTGGAAACACCATATATTTT. Translated: CASSVGLLIGTGRGNTIYF.

The rearrangement uses TRBV5-4 and TRBJ1-3, with a possible D match to TRBD1 (6 bases). This CDR3 spans 15 amino acids. Germline CDR1 reads SGHNT; CDR2 reads YYREEE (reference sequence). The germline V and J ends were trimmed by 0 bases and 2 bases, with 9 bases remaining between them. The CDR3 DNA follows: TGTGCCAGCAGCTTGGCGGGGACAACTGGAAACACCATATATTTT. The encoded protein is CASSLAGTTGNTIYF.

This clone was seen only once. The chain is built from TRBV4-3 and TRBJ2-1, with 7 bases lining up with TRBD2. Unmatched junction bases numbered 7, after V lost 1 base and J lost 7 bases. The CDR3 covers 15 residues. The germline CDR1 and CDR2 sequences are LGHNA and YSLEER. The CDR3 sequence: CASSQASGVSNEQFF. The CDR3 region has the DNA TGCGCCAGCAGCCAAGCAAGCGGGGTTAGTAATGAGCAGTTCTTC.

The chain links TRBV7-8 to TRBJ1-2; D possibly corresponds to TRBD1 (6 bases). Germline V gene lookup returns CDR1 SGHVS and CDR2 FQNEAQ. This CDR3 spans 14 amino acids. The ends were cut back, 5 bases at V and 5 bases at J, with 15 bases in the middle. The CDR3 here is CASSPDRIPYGYTF. The CDR3 bases are TGTGCCAGCAGCCCCGACAGGATCCCGTATGGCTACACCTTC.

Turning to this clone: Within the sample, other DNA sequences also encode this same CDR3. V is TRBV19 and J is TRBJ2-3; 8 bases are shared with TRBD1. Trimming cost V 6 bases and J 1 base; bases outside gene matches: 0. This CDR3 spans 13 amino acids. The germline gives CDR1 LNHDA, CDR2 SQIVND (reference sequence). CDR3 sequence: CASRDRGTDTQYF. CDR3 nucleotides: TGTGCCAGTAGGGACAGGGGCACAGATACGCAGTATTTT. Full variable domain (rest looked up from reference TRBV19 and TRBJ2-3): DGGITQSPKYLFRKEGQNVTLSCEQNLNHDAMYWYRQDPGQGLRLIYYSQIVNDFQKGDIAEGYSVSREKKESFPLTVTSAQKNPTAFYLCASRDRGTDTQYFGPGTRLTVL.